This T cell receptor (beta chain) was recorded in a study of response to subunit inactivated influenza vaccine. Remarks on this clonotype: No antigen is known for it.

CDR1 is MNHEY and CDR2 is SVGAGI in the germline V gene. V lost 2 bases and J lost 1, with 14 bases in between. The CDR3 sequence is 16 residues long. Study-wide findings and caveats: Researchers suggested that each seasonal influenza vaccination recruits few new T cells.

One entry per CDR3 protein results from TCRdb running MiXCR on the RT-PCR reads. The sample lists 600,000 to 850,000 distinct CDR3 sequences, 14% occurring once. The origin of this receptor is a man aged 45-60 years who received an inactivated influenza vaccine. This sample comprised PBMCs from blood, obtained approximately 15 days before vaccination. The chain joins TRBV6-5 to TRBJ1-1; D remains ambiguous. The CDR3 protein is CASSYGTALGNTEAFF. CDR3 DNA: TGTGCCAGCAGTTACGGCACAGCACTCGGGAACACTGAAGCTTTCTTT.